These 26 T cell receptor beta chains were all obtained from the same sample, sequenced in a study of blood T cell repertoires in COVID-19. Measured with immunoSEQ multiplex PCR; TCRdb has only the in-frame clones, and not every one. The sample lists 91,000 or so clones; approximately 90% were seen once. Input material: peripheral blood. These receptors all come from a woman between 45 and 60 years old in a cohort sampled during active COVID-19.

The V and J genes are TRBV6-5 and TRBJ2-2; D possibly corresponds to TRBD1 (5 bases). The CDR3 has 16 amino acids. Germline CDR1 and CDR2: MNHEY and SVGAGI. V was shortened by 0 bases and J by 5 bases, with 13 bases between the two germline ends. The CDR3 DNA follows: TGTGCCAGCAGTTACTCGAGCGAGGCAGGGACCGGGGAGCTGTTTTTT. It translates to CASSYSSEAGTGELFF.

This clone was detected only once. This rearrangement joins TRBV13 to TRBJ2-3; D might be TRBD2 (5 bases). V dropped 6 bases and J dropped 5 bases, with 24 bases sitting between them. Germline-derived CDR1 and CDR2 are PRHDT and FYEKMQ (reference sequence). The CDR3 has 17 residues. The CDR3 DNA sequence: TGTGCCAGCAGGCTGCGAGGAGGTAGCTTAGACCAAGATACGCAGTATTTT. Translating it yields CASRLRGGSLDQDTQYF.

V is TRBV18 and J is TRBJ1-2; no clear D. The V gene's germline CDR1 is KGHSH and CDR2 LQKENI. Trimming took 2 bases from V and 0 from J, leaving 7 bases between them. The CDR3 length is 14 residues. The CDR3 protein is CASSPATANYGYTF. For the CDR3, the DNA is TGTGCCAGCTCACCAGCCACAGCTAACTATGGCTACACCTTC. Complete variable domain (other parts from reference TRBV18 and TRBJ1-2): NAGVMQNPRHLVRRRGQEARLRCSPMKGHSHVYWYRQLPEEGLKFMVYLQKENIIDESGMPKERFSAEFPKEGPSILRIQQVVRGDSAAYFCASSPATANYGYTFGSGTRLTVV.

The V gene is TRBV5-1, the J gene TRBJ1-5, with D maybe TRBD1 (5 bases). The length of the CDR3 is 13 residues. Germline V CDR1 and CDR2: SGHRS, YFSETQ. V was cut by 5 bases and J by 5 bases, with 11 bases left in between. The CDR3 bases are TGCGCCAGCAGGGGGGGGGAGGATCAGCCCCAGCATTTT. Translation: CASRGGEDQPQHF.

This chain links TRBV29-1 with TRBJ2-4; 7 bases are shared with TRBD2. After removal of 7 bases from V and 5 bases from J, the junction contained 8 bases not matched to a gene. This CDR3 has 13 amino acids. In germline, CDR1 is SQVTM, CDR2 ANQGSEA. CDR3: CSAGAGSQNIQYF. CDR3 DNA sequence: TGCAGCGCTGGAGCGGGATCTCAAAACATTCAGTACTTC.

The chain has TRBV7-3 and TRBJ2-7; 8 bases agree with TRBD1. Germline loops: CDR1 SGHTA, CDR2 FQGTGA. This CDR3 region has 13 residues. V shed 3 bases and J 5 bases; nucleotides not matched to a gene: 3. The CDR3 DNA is TGTGCCAGCAGCTTGGGACAGGAGGACGAGCAGTACTTC. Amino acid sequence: CASSLGQEDEQYF.

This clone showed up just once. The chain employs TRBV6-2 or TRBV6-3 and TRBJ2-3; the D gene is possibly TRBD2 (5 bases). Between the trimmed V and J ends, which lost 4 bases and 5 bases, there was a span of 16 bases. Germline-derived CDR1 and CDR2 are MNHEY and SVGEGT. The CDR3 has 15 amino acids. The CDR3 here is CASSSPTLLGDTQYF. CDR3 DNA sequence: TGTGCCAGCAGTTCCCCCACCTTACTAGGAGATACGCAGTATTTT.

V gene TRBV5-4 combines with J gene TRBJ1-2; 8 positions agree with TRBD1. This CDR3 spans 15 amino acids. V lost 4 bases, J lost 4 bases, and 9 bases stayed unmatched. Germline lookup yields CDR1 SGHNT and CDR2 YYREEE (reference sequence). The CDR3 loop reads CASSPDGTGVYGYTF. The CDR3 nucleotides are TGTGCCAGCAGCCCTGACGGGACAGGAGTCTATGGCTACACCTTC.

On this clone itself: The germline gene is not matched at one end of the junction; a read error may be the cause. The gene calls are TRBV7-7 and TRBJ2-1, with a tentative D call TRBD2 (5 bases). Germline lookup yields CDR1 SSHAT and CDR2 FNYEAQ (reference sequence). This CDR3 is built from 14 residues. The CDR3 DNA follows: TGTGCTAGCAGCGCCACGCTCGGGGTGGGTGAGCAGTTCTTC. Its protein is CASSATLGVGEQFF.

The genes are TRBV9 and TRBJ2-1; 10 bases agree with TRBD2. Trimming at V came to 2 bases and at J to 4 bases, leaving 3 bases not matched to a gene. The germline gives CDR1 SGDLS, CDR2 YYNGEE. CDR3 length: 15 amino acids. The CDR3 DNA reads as TGTGCCAGCAGCGTTTCACTAGCGGGGTACAATGAGCAGTTCTTC. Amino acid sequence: CASSVSLAGYNEQFF.

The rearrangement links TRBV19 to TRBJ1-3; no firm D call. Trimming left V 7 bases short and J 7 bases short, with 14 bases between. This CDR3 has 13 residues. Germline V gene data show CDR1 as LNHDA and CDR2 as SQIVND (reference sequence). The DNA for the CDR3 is TGTGCCAGTATCTTAGTCCCCGGGAACACCATATATTTT. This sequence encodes CASILVPGNTIYF. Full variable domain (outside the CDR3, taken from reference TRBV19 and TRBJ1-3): DGGITQSPKYLFRKEGQNVTLSCEQNLNHDAMYWYRQDPGQGLRLIYYSQIVNDFQKGDIAEGYSVSREKKESFPLTVTSAQKNPTAFYLCASILVPGNTIYFGEGSWLTVV.

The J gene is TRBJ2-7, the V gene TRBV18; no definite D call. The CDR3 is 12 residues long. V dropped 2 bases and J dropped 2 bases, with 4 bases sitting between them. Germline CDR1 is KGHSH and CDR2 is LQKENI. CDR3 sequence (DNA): TGTGCCAGCTCACCATCTGCCTACGAGCAGTACTTC. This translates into CASSPSAYEQYF.

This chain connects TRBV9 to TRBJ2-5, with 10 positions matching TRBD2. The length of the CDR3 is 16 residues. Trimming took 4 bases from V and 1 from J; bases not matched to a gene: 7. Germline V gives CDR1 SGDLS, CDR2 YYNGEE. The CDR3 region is CASSRTSGNLQETQYF. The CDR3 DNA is TGTGCCAGCAGCCGTACTAGCGGGAACCTCCAAGAGACCCAGTACTTC.

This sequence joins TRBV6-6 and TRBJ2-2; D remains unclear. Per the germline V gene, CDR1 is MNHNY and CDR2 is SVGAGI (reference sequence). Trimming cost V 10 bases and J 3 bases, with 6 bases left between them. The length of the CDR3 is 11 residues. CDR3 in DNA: TGTGCCATAGCACACACCGGGGAGCTGTTTTTT. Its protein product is CAIAHTGELFF.

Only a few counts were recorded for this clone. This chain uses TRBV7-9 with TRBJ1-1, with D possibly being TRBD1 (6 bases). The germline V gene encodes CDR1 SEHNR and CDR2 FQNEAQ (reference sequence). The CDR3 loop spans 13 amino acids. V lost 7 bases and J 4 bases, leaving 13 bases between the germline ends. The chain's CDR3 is CASIPTGFTEAFF. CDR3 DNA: TGTGCCAGCATTCCTACAGGGTTCACTGAAGCTTTCTTT. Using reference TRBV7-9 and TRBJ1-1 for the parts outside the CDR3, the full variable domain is DTGVSQNPRHKITKRGQNVTFRCDPISEHNRLYWYRQTLGQGPEFLTYFQNEAQLEKSRLLSDRFSAERPKGSFSTLEIQRTEQGDSAMYLCASIPTGFTEAFFGQGTRLTVV.

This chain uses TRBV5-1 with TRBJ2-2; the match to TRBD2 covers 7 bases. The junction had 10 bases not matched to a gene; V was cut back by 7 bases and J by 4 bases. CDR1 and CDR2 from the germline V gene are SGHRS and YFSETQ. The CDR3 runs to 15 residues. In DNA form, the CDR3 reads TGCGCCAGCGCCACCTCCCTAGCGGTCACCGGGGAGCTGTTTTTT. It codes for CASATSLAVTGELFF.

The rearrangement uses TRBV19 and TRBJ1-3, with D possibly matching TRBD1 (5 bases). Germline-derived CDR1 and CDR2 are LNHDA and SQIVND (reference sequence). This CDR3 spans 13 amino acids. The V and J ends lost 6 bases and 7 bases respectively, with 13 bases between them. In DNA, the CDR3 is TGTGCCAGTAGCTCGGACACCGGGAACACCATATATTTT. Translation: CASSSDTGNTIYF.

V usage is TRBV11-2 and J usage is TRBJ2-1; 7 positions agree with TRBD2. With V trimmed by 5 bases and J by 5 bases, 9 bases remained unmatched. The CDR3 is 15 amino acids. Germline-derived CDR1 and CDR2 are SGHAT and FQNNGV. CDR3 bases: TGTGCCAGCAGCCGCCGGAGCGGGAAAAACAATGAGCAGTTCTTC. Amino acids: CASSRRSGKNNEQFF.

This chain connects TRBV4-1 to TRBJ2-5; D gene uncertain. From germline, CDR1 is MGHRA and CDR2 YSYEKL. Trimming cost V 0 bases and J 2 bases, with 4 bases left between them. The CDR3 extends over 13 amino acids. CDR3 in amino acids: CASSQDRQETQYF. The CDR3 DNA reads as TGCGCCAGCAGCCAAGATAGACAAGAGACCCAGTACTTC.

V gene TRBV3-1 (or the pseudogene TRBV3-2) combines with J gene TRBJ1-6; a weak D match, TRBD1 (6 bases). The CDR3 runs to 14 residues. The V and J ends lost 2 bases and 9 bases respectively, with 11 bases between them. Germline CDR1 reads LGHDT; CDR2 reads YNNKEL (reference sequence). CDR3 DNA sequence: TGTGCCAGCAGCCAACAGGGGATAGTTTCACCCCTCCACTTT. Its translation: CASSQQGIVSPLHF.

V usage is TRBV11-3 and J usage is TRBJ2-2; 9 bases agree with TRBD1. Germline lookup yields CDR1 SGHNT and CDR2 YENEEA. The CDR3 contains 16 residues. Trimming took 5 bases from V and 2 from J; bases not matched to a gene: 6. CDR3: CASSEGQGFNTGELFF. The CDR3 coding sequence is TGTGCCAGCAGCGAAGGACAGGGGTTTAACACCGGGGAGCTGTTTTTT. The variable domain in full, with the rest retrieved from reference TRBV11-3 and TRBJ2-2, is EAGVVQSPRYKIIEKKQPVAFWCNPISGHNTLYWYLQNLGQGPELLIRYENEEAVDDSQLPKDRFSAERLKGVDSTLKIQPAELGDSAVYLCASSEGQGFNTGELFFGEGSRLTVL.

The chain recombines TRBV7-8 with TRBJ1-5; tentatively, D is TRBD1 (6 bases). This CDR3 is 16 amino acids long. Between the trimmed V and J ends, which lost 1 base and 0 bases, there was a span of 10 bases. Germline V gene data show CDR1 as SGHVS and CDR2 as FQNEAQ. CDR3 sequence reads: CASSLVSGASNQPQHF. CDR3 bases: TGTGCCAGCAGCTTAGTATCAGGGGCTAGCAATCAGCCCCAGCATTTT.

The CDR3 reads CSVASGQGKKYEQYF. The CDR3 DNA reads TGCAGCGTCGCCAGTGGACAGGGGAAAAAGTACGAGCAGTACTTC. This chain connects TRBV29-1 to TRBJ2-7; 9 nucleotides agree with TRBD1. From germline, CDR1 is SQVTM and CDR2 ANQGSEA. The CDR3 covers 15 residues. The V gene end was trimmed by 6 bases and the J gene end by 4 bases; junction bases not matched to a gene: 13.

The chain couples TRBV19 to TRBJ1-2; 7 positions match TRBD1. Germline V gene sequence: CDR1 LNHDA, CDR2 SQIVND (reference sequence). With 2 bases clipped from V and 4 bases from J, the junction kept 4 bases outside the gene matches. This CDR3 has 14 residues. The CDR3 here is CASSIPGGLYGYTF. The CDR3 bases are TGTGCCAGTAGTATACCAGGGGGGCTCTATGGCTACACCTTC. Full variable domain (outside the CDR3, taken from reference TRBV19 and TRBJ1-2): DGGITQSPKYLFRKEGQNVTLSCEQNLNHDAMYWYRQDPGQGLRLIYYSQIVNDFQKGDIAEGYSVSREKKESFPLTVTSAQKNPTAFYLCASSIPGGLYGYTFGSGTRLTVV.

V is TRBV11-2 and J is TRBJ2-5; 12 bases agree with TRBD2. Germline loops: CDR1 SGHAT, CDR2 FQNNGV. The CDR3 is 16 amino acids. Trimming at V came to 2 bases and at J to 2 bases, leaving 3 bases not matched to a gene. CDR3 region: CASSLRLAGAQETQYF. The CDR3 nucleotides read TGTGCCAGCAGCTTACGACTAGCGGGGGCTCAAGAGACCCAGTACTTC.

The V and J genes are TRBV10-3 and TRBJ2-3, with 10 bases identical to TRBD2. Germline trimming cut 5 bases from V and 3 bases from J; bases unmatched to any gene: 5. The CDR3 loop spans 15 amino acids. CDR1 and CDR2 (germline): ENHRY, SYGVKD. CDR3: CAISLAGVGTDTQYF. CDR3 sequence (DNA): TGTGCCATCAGTCTAGCGGGAGTGGGAACAGATACGCAGTATTTT.